This record concerns one T cell receptor (beta chain) sequence. Its antigen is unknown. This specimen comes from a study of cytomegalovirus exposure and HLA in healthy donors. The study's findings and limits: Relative to the roughly 690-donor mean, N-insertions were reportedly fewer in an Asian-associated ancestry cluster in a later analysis. A later analysis found common viral pathogens apparently linked to several of the most significant clusters.

The CDR3 is made up of 15 amino acids. V trimming: 0 bases; J trimming: 6 bases; junction bases outside the gene matches: 5. CDR1 is SGHRS, CDR2 YFSETQ, per germline. The PCR was carried out with 60 Vbeta primers and 13 Jbeta primers. Libraries were prepared by immunoSEQ multiplex PCR; TCRdb keeps only in-frame clonotypes and omits some of them. This table has around 170,000 clones, over 70% appearing once. Specimen: PBMCs. V is TRBV5-1 and J is TRBJ2-2; 7 bases agree with TRBD1. The sequence was collected from a man aged 45 to 65 in good health and CMV-seronegative. CDR3 sequence (DNA): TGCGCCAGCAGCTTGGGAGGGACAGTTTCCGGGGAGCTGTTTTTT. Its translation is CASSLGGTVSGELFF.